A selection of T cell receptor beta chains follows, all from one sample in a study of blood T cells in healthy people across ages. TCRdb itself ran the 5' RACE reads through MiXCR, one entry per CDR3 protein. The sample includes approximately 690,000 distinct CDR3 sequences, roughly 58% of them seen just once. The specimen was blood. The receptors derive from a man aged 55 to 70 in good health. The CDR3 runs from the conserved cysteine through the conserved F or W. A D gene is named only where the DNA matches it firmly. Clone sizes are given selectively: once, few, many, or a class where the clone is expanded.

cdr3_aa,cdr3_nt,v_call,j_call,clone_size,d_call
CASSLVSGLGYNEQFF,TGTGCCAGCAGCTTAGTGTCAGGGCTCGGGTACAATGAGCAGTTCTTC,TRBV7-2,TRBJ2-1,.,.
CSVGTGVETQYF,TGCAGCGTCGGGACAGGGGTAGAGACCCAGTACTTC,TRBV29-1,TRBJ2-5,.,TRBD1
CAISESLGRGNGYTF,TGTGCCATCAGTGAATCCCTGGGCAGGGGGAATGGCTACACCTTC,TRBV10-3,TRBJ1-2,once,TRBD1
CASSLDGSTDTQYF,TGTGCCAGCAGTTTAGACGGCAGCACAGATACGCAGTATTTT,TRBV12-3/TRBV12-4,TRBJ2-3,few,.
CATSDPGQGSVEQYF,TGTGCCACCAGCGACCCGGGACAAGGGTCCGTAGAGCAGTACTTC,TRBV15,TRBJ2-4,once,.
CSVEGGRSYEQYF,TGCAGCGTTGAGGGCGGCAGATCCTACGAGCAGTACTTC,TRBV29-1,TRBJ2-7,.,.
CASSGQGRNTEAFF,TGTGCCAGCAGTGGACAGGGTAGGAACACTGAAGCTTTCTTT,TRBV28,TRBJ1-1,.,TRBD1
CSVERAQGAQYF,TGCAGCGTTGAAAGGGCCCAAGGAGCGCAGTATTTT,TRBV29-1,TRBJ2-3,many,.
CASSAPPGSADTQYF,TGTGCCAGCAGCGCCCCGCCGGGCTCGGCAGATACGCAGTATTTT,TRBV7-2,TRBJ2-3,few,.
CATSSPGLAGGRTDTQYF,TGTGCCACCAGCTCGCCGGGACTAGCGGGGGGCCGCACAGATACGCAGTATTTT,TRBV15,TRBJ2-3,few,TRBD2
CSATRGLPSYEQYF,TGCAGTGCGACTAGGGGGCTCCCCTCCTACGAGCAGTACTTC,TRBV20-1,TRBJ2-7,once,.
CASSQGWYEQYF,TGTGCCAGCAGCCAGGGGTGGTACGAGCAGTACTTC,TRBV12-3/TRBV12-4,TRBJ2-7,.,.
CASGSYLGNEQFF,TGTGCCAGCGGAAGCTATTTGGGTAATGAGCAGTTCTTC,TRBV2,TRBJ2-1,.,.
CASIRTGYEQYF,TGCGCCAGCATCCGGACAGGGTACGAGCAGTACTTC,TRBV10-2,TRBJ2-7,few,TRBD1
CASRSLGADAQYF,TGTGCCAGCAGAAGCCTCGGAGCAGATGCGCAGTATTTT,TRBV12-3/TRBV12-4,TRBJ2-3,.,.
CSVEEGESNGYTF,TGCAGCGTTGAGGAGGGGGAGTCCAATGGCTACACCTTC,TRBV29-1,TRBJ1-2,.,.
CASSSRGRGQGGLFYGYTF,TGTGCCAGCAGCTCACGTGGTAGGGGACAGGGAGGCCTGTTCTATGGCTACACCTTC,TRBV7-2,TRBJ1-2,.,TRBD1
CSARARTGSYNEQFF,TGCAGTGCTAGAGCTCGGACAGGGTCCTACAATGAGCAGTTCTTC,TRBV20-1,TRBJ2-1,.,TRBD1
CASSQENRATDTQYF,TGCGCCAGCAGCCAAGAGAACAGGGCTACAGATACGCAGTATTTT,TRBV4-1,TRBJ2-3,.,.
CASSGSVFSSYNEQYF,TGCGCCAGCAGCGGCTCGGTATTCAGCTCCTACAATGAGCAGTACTTC,TRBV5-1,TRBJ2-7,.,.
CASSQDITRGDTQYF,TGTGCCAGCAGCCAAGATATCACCCGGGGAGATACGCAGTATTTT,TRBV14,TRBJ2-3,.,.
CASSYSSGDADTQYF,TGTGCCAGCAGTTACTCGTCTGGGGACGCAGATACGCAGTATTTT,TRBV6-6,TRBJ2-3,.,.
CATSSAHGYTF,TGTGCCACCAGTTCGGCACATGGCTACACCTTC,TRBV10-3,TRBJ1-2,few,.
CATIDSSTDTQYF,TGTGCCACCATCGACTCTAGCACAGATACGCAGTATTTT,TRBV10-3,TRBJ2-3,.,.
CATSDTDGAQETQYF,TGTGCCACCAGTGATACTGACGGGGCCCAAGAGACCCAGTACTTC,TRBV24-1,TRBJ2-5,few,.
CASSYVPGETNEKLFF,TGTGCCAGCAGTTACGTGCCGGGGGAGACTAATGAAAAACTGTTTTTT,TRBV6-2/TRBV6-3,TRBJ1-4,.,.
CASSQEPGSSYNEQFF,TGCGCCAGCAGCCAAGAACCGGGGAGCTCCTACAATGAGCAGTTCTTC,TRBV4-1,TRBJ2-1,.,.
CATSRGGSYQETQYF,TGTGCCACCAGCAGAGGAGGTTCCTACCAAGAGACCCAGTACTTC,TRBV15,TRBJ2-5,.,.
CSAEAGVSSYNEQFF,TGCAGTGCTGAAGCGGGGGTCAGCTCCTACAATGAGCAGTTCTTC,TRBV20-1,TRBJ2-1,.,TRBD2
CASSQDRGVAWGYTF,TGTGCCAGCAGCCAAGATCGGGGGGTGGCTTGGGGCTACACCTTC,TRBV4-2,TRBJ1-2,.,.
CASCYSSGDNEQFF,TGTGCCAGCTGTTACTCGTCCGGAGACAATGAGCAGTTCTTC,TRBV6-6,TRBJ2-1,.,.
CASSHLDGHEAFF,TGTGCCAGCAGCCACCTGGACGGTCATGAAGCTTTCTTT,TRBV3-1,TRBJ1-1,.,.
CATSTRQPYYNEQYF,TGTGCCACCAGCACTAGACAGCCCTACTACAATGAGCAGTACTTC,TRBV15,TRBJ2-7,.,.
CSARETRNNSPLHF,TGCAGTGCTAGAGAGACAAGGAACAATTCACCCCTCCACTTT,TRBV20-1,TRBJ1-6,.,.
CSAQGLAVSYEQYF,TGCAGTGCTCAAGGACTAGCGGTTTCCTACGAGCAGTACTTC,TRBV20-1,TRBJ2-7,.,TRBD2
CSAPTSGGNYNEQFF,TGCAGTGCCCCCACTAGCGGGGGGAACTACAATGAGCAGTTCTTC,TRBV20-1,TRBJ2-1,.,TRBD2
CASSVATGQETQYF,TGTGCCAGCAGCGTAGCCACGGGTCAAGAGACCCAGTACTTC,TRBV9,TRBJ2-5,.,.
CASSTSRGGYGYTF,TGTGCCAGCAGTACCTCCAGGGGTGGGTATGGCTACACCTTC,TRBV6-5,TRBJ1-2,.,.
CSVDFAQGQQETQYF,TGCAGCGTTGATTTCGCGCAGGGCCAACAAGAGACCCAGTACTTC,TRBV29-1,TRBJ2-5,few,.
CASSLQGNGAEAFF,TGTGCCAGCAGCCTACAGGGGAATGGCGCTGAAGCTTTCTTT,TRBV3-1,TRBJ1-1,.,TRBD1
CASSQGRGGTYEQYF,TGTGCCAGCAGCCAAGGGCGCGGGGGCACCTACGAGCAGTACTTC,TRBV3-1,TRBJ2-7,.,.
CASSVRGGEKLFF,TGTGCCAGCAGCGTAAGGGGAGGGGAAAAACTGTTTTTT,TRBV9,TRBJ1-4,.,.
CASSRGTGGRETQFF,TGCGCCAGCAGCAGAGGGACAGGGGGTCGGGAGACCCAGTTCTTC,TRBV5-1,TRBJ2-1,.,TRBD1
CASSYAGAYNEQFF,TGTGCCAGCAGTTACGCGGGGGCTTACAATGAGCAGTTCTTC,TRBV6-2/TRBV6-3,TRBJ2-1,once,.
CASSQRGRGDTQYF,TGTGCCAGCAGCCAGCGGGGGAGAGGAGATACGCAGTATTTT,TRBV2,TRBJ2-3,.,TRBD2
CASSPTPVSVNYGYTF,TGCGCCAGCAGCCCGACCCCTGTATCAGTTAACTATGGCTACACCTTC,TRBV5-1,TRBJ1-2,.,.
CASSFTTSGGYNEQFF,TGCGCCAGCAGCTTTACGACTAGCGGGGGTTACAATGAGCAGTTCTTC,TRBV5-1,TRBJ2-1,.,TRBD2
CASSTYPGANYGYTF,TGTGCCAGCAGTACCTACCCAGGGGCTAACTATGGCTACACCTTC,TRBV2,TRBJ1-2,.,.
CSVAPSAGSWGYNEQFF,TGCAGCGTTGCCCCATCGGCAGGGAGCTGGGGTTACAATGAGCAGTTCTTC,TRBV29-1,TRBJ2-1,.,.
CASSGQGAGQETQYF,TGTGCCAGCAGTGGACAGGGGGCGGGTCAAGAGACCCAGTACTTC,TRBV25-1,TRBJ2-5,few,TRBD1